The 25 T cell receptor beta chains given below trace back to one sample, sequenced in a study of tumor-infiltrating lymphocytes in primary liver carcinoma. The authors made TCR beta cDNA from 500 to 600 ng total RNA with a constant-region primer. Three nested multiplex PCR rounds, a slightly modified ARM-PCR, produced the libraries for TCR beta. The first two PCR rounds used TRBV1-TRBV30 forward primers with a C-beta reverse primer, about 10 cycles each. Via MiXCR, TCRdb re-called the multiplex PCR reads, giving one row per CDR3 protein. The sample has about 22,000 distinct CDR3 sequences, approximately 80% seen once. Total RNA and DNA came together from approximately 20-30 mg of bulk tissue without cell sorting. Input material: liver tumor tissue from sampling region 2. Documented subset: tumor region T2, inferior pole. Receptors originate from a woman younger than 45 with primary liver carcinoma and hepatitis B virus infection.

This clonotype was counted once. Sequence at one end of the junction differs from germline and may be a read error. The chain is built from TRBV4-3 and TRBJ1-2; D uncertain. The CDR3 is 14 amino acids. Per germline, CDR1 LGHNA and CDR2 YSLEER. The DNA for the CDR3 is TGCGCCAGGAGCTCTGAGTTGGAGATCTATGGCTATACCTTC. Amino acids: CARSSELEIYGYTF.

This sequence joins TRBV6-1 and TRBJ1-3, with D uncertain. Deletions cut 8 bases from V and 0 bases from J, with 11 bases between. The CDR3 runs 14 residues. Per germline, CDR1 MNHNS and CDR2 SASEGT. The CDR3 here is CASGGVISGNTIYF. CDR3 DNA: TGTGCCAGCGGTGGGGTTATCTCTGGAAACACCATATATTTT.

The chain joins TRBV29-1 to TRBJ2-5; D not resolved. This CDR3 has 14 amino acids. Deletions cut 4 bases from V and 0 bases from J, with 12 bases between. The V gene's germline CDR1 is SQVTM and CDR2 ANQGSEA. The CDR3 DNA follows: TGCAGCGTTGGTACTTCAGGTTACCAAGAGACCCAGTACTTC. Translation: CSVGTSGYQETQYF.

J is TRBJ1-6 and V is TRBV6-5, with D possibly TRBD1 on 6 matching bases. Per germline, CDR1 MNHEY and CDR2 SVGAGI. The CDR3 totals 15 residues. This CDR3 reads CDNREGSVPLSPLHF. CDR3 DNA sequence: TGTGACAACAGGGAAGGGAGTGTCCCCCTTTCACCCCTCCACTTT.

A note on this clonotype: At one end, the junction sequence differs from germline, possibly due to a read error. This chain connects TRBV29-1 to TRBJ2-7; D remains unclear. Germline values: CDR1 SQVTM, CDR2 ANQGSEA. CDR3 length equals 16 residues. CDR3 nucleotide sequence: TGCAGCGCTGAAGTTCTGGGTCGGGCTTGCTCCTACGAGCAGTACTTC. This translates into CSAEVLGRACSYEQYF.

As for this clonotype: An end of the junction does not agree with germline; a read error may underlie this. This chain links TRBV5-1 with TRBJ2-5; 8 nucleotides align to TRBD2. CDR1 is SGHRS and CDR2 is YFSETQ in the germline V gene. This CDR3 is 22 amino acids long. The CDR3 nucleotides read TGCGCCAGCAGCTCGGCCCCGACCAGCGCTAGCGGGTTGTGGGAGAAGAGAGAGACCCAGTATTTC. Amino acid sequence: CASSSAPTSASGLWEKRETQYF.

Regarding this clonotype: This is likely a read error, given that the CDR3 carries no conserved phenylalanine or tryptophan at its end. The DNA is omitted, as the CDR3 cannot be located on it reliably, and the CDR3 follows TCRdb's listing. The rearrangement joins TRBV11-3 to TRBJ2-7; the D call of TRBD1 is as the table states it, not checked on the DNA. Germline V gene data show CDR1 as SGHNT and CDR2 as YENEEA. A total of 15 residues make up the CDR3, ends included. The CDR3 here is CASSIDRDLSYKQHL.

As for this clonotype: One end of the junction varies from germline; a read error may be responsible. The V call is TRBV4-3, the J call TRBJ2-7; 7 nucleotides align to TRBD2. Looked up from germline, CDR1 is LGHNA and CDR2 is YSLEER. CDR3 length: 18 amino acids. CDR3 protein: CACSQAMTGGHISYKQYF. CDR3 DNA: TGCGCCTGCAGCCAAGCTATGACGGGGGGTCACATTAGCTACAAACAGTACTTC.

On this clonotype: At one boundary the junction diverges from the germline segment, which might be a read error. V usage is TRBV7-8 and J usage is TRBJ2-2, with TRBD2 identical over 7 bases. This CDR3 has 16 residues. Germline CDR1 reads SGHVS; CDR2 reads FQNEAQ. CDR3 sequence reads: CASSLGRRENTGERLF. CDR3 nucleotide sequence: TGTGCCAGCAGCTTAGGGCGGCGGGAGAACACCGGGGAGCGGCTTTTT.

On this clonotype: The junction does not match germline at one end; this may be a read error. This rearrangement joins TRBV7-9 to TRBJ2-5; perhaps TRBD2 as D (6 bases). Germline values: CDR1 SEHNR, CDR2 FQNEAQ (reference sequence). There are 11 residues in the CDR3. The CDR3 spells CVSRFREAQYF. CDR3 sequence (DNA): TGTGTCAGCAGATTTAGGGAGGCCCAGTACTTC.

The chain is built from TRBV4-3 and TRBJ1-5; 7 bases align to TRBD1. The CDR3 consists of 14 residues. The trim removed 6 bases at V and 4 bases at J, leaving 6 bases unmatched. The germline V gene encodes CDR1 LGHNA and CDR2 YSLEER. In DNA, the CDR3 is TGCGCCAGCAGTCCGGCACAGGGGAATCAGCCCCAGCATTTT. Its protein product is CASSPAQGNQPQHF.

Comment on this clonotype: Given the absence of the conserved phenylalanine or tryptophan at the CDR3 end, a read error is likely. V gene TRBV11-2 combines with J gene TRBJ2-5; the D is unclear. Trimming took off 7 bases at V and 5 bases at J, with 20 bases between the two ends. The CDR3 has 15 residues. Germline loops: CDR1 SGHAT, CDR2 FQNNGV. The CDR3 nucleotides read TGTGCCAGCAACTTTTTGACGAGAGCCGCTGAGACCCAGTACCTC. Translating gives CASNFLTRAAETQYL.

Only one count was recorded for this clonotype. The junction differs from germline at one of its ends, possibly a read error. The CDR3 nucleotides read TGTGCCGGCAGCTTGTTTCAGGAATCAACTAAAGAAAAACTGTTTTTT. It yields the protein CAGSLFQESTKEKLFF. The chain combines TRBV11-2 with TRBJ1-4, with no clear D. Germline V gene sequence: CDR1 SGHAT, CDR2 FQNNGV. The CDR3 has 16 amino acids.

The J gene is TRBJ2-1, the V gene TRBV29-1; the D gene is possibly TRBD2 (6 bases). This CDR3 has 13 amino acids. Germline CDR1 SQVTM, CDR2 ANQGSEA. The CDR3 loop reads CGDDTSNHNEQFF. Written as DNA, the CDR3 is TGCGGCGATGATACTAGCAACCACAATGAGCAGTTCTTC.

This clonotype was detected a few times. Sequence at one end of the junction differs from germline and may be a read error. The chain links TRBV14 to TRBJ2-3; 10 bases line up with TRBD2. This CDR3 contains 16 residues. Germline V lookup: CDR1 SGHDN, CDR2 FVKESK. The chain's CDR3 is CANSQDMLAGEDTQYF. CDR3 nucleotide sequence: TGTGCCAACAGCCAAGACATGCTAGCGGGAGAAGATACGCAGTATTTT.

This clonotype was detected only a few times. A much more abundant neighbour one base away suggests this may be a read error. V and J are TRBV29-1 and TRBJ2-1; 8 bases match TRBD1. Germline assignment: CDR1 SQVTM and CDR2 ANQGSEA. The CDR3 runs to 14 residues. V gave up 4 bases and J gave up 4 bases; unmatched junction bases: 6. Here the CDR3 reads CSVVGQGPYNEQFF. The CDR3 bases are TGCAGCGTTGTTGGACAGGGACCTTACAATGAGCAGTTCTTC.

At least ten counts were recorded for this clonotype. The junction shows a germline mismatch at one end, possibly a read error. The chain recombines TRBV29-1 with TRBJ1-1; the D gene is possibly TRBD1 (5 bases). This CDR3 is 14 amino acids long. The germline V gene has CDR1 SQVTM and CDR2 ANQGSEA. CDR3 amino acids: CGVGALGQRGEAFF. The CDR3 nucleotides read TGCGGCGTTGGAGCTTTGGGCCAAAGGGGTGAAGCTTTCTTT.

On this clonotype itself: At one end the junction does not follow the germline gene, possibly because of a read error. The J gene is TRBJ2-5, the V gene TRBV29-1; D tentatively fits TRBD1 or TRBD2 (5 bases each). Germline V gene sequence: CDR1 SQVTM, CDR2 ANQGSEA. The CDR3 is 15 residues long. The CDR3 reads CGVETGRGVRKTQYF. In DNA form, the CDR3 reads TGCGGCGTCGAAACCGGAAGGGGAGTGAGGAAGACCCAGTACTTC.

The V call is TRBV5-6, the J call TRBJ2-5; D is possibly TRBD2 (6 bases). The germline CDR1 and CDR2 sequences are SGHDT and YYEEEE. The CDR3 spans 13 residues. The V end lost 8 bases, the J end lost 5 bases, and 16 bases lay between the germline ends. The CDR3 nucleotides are TGTGCCAGTGCAGAGACTAGATTGGAGACCCAGTACTTC. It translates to CASAETRLETQYF.

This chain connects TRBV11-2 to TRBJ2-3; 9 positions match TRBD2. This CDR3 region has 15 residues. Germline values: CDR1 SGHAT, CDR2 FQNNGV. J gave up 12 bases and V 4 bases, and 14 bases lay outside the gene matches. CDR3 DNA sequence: TGTGCCAGCAGCTCAGGATGCGGGAGGGCAGATATACAGTATTTT. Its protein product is CASSSGCGRADIQYF.

The CDR3 region is CASTTYRGGWKRETQYF. CDR3 bases: TGTGCCAGCACGACTTACAGGGGGGGCTGGAAGAGGGAGACCCAGTACTTC. This chain joins TRBV28 and TRBJ2-5; maybe TRBD1 (8 bases). This CDR3 is 17 amino acids long. Trimming stripped 7 bases from V and 5 bases from J, with 26 bases between. Germline CDR1 and CDR2: MDHEN and SYDVKM.

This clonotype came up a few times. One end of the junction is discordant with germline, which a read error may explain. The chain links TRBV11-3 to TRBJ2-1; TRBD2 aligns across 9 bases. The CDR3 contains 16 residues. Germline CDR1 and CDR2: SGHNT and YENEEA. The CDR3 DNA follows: TGTGTCAGCAGCTTAAGTGGTAGCGGGAGATACAATGGGCAGTTCTTC. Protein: CVSSLSGSGRYNGQFF.

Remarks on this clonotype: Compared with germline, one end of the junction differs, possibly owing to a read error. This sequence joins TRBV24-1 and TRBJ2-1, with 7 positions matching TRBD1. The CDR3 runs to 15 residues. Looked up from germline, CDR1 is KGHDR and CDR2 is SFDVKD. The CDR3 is CATNDSGTDSREQFF. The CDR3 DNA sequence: TGTGCCACCAATGATTCCGGGACAGACAGTCGGGAGCAGTTCTTC.

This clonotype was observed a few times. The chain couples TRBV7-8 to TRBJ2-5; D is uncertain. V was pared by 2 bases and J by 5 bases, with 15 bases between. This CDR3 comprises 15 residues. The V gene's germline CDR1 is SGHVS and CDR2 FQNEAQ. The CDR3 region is CASSLSQRIRETQYF. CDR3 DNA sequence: TGTGCCAGCAGCTTATCCCAAAGGATACGGGAGACCCAGTACTTC.

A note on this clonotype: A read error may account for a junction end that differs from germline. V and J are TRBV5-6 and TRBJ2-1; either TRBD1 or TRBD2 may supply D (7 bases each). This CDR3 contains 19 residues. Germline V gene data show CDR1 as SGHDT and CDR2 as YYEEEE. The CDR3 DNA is TGTGCCGGCAGGGGGTATGGGACTAACGGGGGTCCAACCTACAATGAGCAGTTCTTC. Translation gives CAGRGYGTNGGPTYNEQFF.